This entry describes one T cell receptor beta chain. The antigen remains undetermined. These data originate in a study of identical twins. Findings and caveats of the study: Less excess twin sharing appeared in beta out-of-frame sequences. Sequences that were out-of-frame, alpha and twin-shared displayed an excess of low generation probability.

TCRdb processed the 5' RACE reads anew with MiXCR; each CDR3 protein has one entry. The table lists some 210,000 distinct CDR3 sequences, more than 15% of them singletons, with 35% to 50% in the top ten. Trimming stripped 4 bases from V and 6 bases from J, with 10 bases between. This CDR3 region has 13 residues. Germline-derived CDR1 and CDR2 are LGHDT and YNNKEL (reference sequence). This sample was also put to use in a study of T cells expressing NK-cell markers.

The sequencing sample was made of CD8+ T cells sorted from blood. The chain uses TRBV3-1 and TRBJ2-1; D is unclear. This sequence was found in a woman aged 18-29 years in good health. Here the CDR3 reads CASSPSKINEQFF. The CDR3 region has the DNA TGTGCCAGCAGCCCGTCCAAAATCAATGAGCAGTTCTTC.